This T cell receptor beta chain was captured by sequencing in a study of radiotherapy plus CTLA-4 blockade in lung cancer. Profiled with immunoSEQ multiplex PCR; TCRdb holds only in-frame clones, not every one. The sample includes 81,000 or so clones, approximately 84% of them seen just once. Patients had chemo-refractory metastatic non-small-cell lung cancer and received focal radiation plus CTLA-4 blockade that used ipilimumab. Points from the study as a whole: Strongest reported response predictors: early blood clone changes and post-radiation interferon-beta. TCR clones originating in tumors grew in number in blood after radiotherapy plus ipilimumab.

With 9 bases removed from V and 8 bases from J, the gap between germline ends came to 17 bases. The CDR3 consists of 13 residues. Looked up from germline, CDR1 is SGHTA and CDR2 is FQGNSA. About this clone: Its antigen is as yet unknown.

Specimen: peripheral blood, collected from a patient treated with radiotherapy plus ipilimumab. This chain uses TRBV7-2 with TRBJ2-4, with D possibly TRBD2 on 6 matching bases. The TCR sequence derives from a human donor with non-small cell lung cancer who had stable disease on radiotherapy plus ipilimumab. The CDR3 region is CASSRGAVDIQYF. The CDR3 region has the DNA TGTGCCAGTTCACGCGGGGCGGTGGACATTCAGTACTTC.